The 5 T cell receptor beta chains presented below share a single source sample, sequenced in a study of early T cells in non-severe SARS-CoV-2 infection. Each CDR3 protein gets one entry after TCRdb re-called the 5' RACE reads with MiXCR. The profile shows about 66,000 distinct CDR3 sequences, around 13% of them singletons. Sequenced material: whole blood. All receptors come from an adult who was a healthcare worker with PCR-confirmed SARS-CoV-2 infection or an uninfected control (not recorded which).

The V and J genes are TRBV20-1 and TRBJ2-1; 10 nucleotides line up with TRBD2. CDR3 size: 16 residues. With 3 bases clipped from V and 9 bases from J, the junction kept 14 bases outside the gene matches. Germline V CDR1 and CDR2: DFQATT, SNEGSKA (reference sequence). CDR3 in DNA: TGCAGTGCTAGCCGGCTAGCGGGAGTCCTGGGGGCTGAGCAGTTCTTC. It is translated as CSASRLAGVLGAEQFF.

This clonotype was seen repeatedly, ten times or more. CDR3 in amino acids: CATSAVTGPKQFF. In DNA form, the CDR3 reads TGTGCCACCAGTGCCGTGACAGGGCCCAAGCAGTTCTTC. The V call is TRBV24-1, the J call TRBJ2-1; 7 bases match TRBD1. Germline CDR1 and CDR2: KGHDR and SFDVKD. The trim removed 5 bases at V and 11 bases at J, leaving 8 bases unmatched. CDR3 length: 13 residues.

The chain combines TRBV6-5 with TRBJ1-1, with 8 bases matching TRBD1. Germline CDR1 and CDR2: MNHEY and SVGAGI. V lost 4 bases to trimming and J lost 5 bases; unmatched junction nucleotides: 6. The CDR3 consists of 14 residues. CDR3 in DNA: TGTGCCAGCAGTTCGAGGACAGGGTGGACTGAAGCTTTCTTT. Its translation is CASSSRTGWTEAFF.

This clonotype was seen a few times. The genes are TRBV29-1 and TRBJ2-5, with TRBD2 as a possible D gene (5 bases). V was shortened by 6 bases and J by 7 bases, with 9 bases between the two germline ends. Germline V gives CDR1 SQVTM, CDR2 ANQGSEA. This CDR3 comprises 10 residues. CDR3 bases: TGCAGCGTGTCGGGGTCGACCCAGTACTTC. It translates to CSVSGSTQYF.

This clonotype was counted at least ten times. The chain links TRBV28 to TRBJ1-2; no reliable D call. V lost 4 bases to trimming and J lost 0 bases, with 12 bases between them. The CDR3 totals 15 residues. Germline values: CDR1 MDHEN, CDR2 SYDVKM. The CDR3 loop reads CASSSRAIPNYGYTF. As DNA, the CDR3 is TGTGCCAGCAGTTCCCGTGCCATTCCTAACTATGGCTACACCTTC.